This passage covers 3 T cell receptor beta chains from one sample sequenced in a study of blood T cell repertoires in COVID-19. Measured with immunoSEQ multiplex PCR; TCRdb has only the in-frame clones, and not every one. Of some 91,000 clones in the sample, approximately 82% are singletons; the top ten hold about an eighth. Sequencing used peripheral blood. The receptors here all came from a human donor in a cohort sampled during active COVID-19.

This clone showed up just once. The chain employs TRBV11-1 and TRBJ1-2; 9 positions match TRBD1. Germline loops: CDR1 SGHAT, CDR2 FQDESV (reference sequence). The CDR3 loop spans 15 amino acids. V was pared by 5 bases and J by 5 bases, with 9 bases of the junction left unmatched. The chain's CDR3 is CASSPGTGTGYGYTF. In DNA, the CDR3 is TGTGCCAGCAGCCCGGGGACAGGGACGGGGTATGGCTACACCTTC.

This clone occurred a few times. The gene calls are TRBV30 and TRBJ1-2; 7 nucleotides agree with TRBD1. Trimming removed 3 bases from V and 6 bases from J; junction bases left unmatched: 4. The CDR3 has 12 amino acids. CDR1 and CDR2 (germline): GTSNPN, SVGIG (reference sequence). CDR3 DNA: TGTGCCTGGAGCAACAGGGGTAATGGCTACACCTTC. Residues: CAWSNRGNGYTF.

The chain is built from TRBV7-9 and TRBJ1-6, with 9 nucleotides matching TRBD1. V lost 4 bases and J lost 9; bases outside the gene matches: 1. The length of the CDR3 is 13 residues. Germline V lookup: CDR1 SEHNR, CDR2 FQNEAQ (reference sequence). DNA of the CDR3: TGTGCCAGCAGCTCGGACAGGGGTTCACCCCTCCACTTT. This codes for CASSSDRGSPLHF.